This T cell receptor (beta chain) was sequenced during a study of blood T cell repertoires in COVID-19. About the research overall: Acute and convalescent COVID-19 specimens originated in the United States, Italy and Spain. T cells, B-cell-depleted T cells, or PBMCs supplied cDNA or gDNA.

This table comes from immunoSEQ multiplex PCR, and its TCRdb copy is limited to in-frame clones, with some not included. The repertoire holds fewer than 500,000 clones, with more than 65% as singletons. In germline, CDR1 is SNHLY, CDR2 FYNNEI. V gave up 6 bases and J gave up 3 bases, with 20 bases separating them. This CDR3 has 16 residues. The TCR was taken from a human donor with acute or convalescent COVID-19. The donor label of this sample is uncertain. The sample consisted of peripheral blood. The chain joins TRBV2 to TRBJ1-1, with a tentative D call TRBD1 (6 bases). As DNA, the CDR3 is TGTGCCAGCAGCCAAGACACTCCCCACAGGGACACTGAAGCTTTCTTT. Amino acids: CASSQDTPHRDTEAFF.